The sequence of this T cell receptor (beta chain) was determined in a study of blood T cell repertoires in COVID-19. The sample holds a few counts of this clone. Participants were aged roughly 18 to 90 years, lived in roughly 23 US areas, and enrolled virtually. Clones were sequenced by immunoSEQ multiplex PCR, and TCRdb holds only the in-frame ones, with some missing. This repertoire shows roughly 170,000 clones, about four fifths found once; its top ten account for approximately 4%. The material sequenced was PBMCs or T cells enriched from blood (not recorded which). This TCR came from a woman aged 45-65 years in a cohort exposed to, infected with or recovered from COVID-19 (not recorded which).

The CDR3 DNA reads TGTGCCAGCACAGCGGGGGGGCTGGATGAGCAGTTCTTC. It specifies CASTAGGLDEQFF. V usage is TRBV6-5 and J usage is TRBJ2-1; TRBD2 aligns across 10 bases. Per germline, CDR1 MNHEY and CDR2 SVGAGI. The CDR3 totals 13 residues. V was clipped by 7 bases and J by 8 bases; unmatched bases: 5.